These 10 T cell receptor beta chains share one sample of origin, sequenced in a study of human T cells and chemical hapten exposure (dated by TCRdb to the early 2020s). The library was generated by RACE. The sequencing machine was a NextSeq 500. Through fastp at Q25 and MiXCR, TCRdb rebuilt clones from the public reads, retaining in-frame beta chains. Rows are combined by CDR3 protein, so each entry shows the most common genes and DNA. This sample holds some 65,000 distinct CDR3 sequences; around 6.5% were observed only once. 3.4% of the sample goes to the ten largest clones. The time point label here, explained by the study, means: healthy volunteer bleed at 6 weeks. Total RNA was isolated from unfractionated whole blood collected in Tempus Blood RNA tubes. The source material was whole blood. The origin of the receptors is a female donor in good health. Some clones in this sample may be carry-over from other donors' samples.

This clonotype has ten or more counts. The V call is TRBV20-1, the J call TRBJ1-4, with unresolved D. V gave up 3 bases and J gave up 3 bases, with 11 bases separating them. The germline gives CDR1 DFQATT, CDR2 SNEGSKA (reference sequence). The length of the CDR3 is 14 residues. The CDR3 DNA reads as TGCAGTGCTAGTCAGGACGGTTCTAATGAAAAACTGTTTTTT. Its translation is CSASQDGSNEKLFF.

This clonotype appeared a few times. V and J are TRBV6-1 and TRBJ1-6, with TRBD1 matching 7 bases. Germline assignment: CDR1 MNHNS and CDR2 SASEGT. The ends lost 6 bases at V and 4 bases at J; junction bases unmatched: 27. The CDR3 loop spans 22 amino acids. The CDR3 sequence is CASRETKSTGSNPVGYNSPLHF. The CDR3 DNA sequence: TGTGCCAGCAGGGAGACAAAATCGACAGGGTCGAACCCCGTAGGTTATAATTCACCCCTCCACTTT.

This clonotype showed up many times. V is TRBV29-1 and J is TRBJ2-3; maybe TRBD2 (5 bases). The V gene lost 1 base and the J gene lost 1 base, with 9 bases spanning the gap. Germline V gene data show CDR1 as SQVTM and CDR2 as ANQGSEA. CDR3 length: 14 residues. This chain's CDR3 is CSVEAAGGTDTQYF. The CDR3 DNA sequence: TGCAGCGTTGAAGCTGCCGGGGGCACAGATACGCAGTATTTT.

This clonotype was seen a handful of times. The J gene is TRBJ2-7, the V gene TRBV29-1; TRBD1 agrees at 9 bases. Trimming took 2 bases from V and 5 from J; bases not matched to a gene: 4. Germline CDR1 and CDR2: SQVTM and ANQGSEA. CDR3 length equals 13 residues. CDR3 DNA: TGCAGCGTTGAAACGACAGGGGGTCACGAGCAGTACTTC. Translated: CSVETTGGHEQYF.

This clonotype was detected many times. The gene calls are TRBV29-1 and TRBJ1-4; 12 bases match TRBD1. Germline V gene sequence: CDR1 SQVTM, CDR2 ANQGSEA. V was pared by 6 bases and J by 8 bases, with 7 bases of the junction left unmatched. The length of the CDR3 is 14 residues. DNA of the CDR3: TGCAGCGTCCCGGGACAGGGGGCGTGGGAAAAACTGTTTTTT. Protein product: CSVPGQGAWEKLFF. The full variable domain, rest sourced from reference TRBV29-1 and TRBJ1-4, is SAVISQKPSRDICQRGTSLTIQCQVDSQVTMMFWYRQQPGQSLTLIATANQGSEATYESGFVIDKFPISRPNLTFSTLTVSNMSPEDSSIYLCSVPGQGAWEKLFFGSGTQLSVL.

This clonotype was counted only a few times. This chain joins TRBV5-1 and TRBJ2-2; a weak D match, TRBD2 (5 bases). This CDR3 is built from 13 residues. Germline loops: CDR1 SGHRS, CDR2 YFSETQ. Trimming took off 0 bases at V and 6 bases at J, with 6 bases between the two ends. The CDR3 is CASSLEEAGELFF. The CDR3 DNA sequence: TGCGCCAGCAGCTTGGAGGAGGCCGGGGAGCTGTTTTTT.

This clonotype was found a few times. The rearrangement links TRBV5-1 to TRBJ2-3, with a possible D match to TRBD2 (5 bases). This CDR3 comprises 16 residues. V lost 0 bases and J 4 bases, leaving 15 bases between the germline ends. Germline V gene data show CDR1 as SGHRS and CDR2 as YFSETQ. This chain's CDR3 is CASSLAINTEADTQYF. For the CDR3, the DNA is TGCGCCAGCAGCTTGGCTATCAATACGGAGGCAGATACGCAGTATTTT.

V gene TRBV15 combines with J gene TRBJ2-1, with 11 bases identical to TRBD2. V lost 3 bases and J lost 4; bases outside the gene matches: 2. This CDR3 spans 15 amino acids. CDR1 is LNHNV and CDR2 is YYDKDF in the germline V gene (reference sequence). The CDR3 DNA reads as TGTGCCACCAGCAGGACTAGCGGGATTTACAATGAGCAGTTCTTC. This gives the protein CATSRTSGIYNEQFF.

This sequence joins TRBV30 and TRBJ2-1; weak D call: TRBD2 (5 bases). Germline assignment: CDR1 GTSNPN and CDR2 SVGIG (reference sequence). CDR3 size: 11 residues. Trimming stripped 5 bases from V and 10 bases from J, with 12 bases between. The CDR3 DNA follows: TGTGCCTGGGGAGAGGGCGGCGAGCAGTTCTTC. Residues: CAWGEGGEQFF.

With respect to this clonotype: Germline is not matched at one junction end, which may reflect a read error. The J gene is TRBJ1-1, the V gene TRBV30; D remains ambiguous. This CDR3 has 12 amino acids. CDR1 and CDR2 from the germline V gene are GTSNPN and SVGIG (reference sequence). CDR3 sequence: CAWMAGNTDAFF. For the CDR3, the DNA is TGTGCCTGGATGGCCGGGAACACTGATGCTTTCTTT.